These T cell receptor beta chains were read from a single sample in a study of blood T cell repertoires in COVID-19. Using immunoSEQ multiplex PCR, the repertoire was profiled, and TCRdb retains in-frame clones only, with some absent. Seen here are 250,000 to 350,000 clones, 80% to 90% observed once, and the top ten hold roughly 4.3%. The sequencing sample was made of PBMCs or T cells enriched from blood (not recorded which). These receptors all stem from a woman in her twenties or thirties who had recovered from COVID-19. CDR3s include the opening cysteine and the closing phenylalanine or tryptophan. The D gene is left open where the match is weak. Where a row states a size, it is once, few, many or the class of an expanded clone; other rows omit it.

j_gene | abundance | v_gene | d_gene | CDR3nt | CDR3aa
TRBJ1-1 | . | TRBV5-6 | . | TGTGCCAGCAGCTTGGTGTTTGCGGCCCGGGGTTTGAACGCTGAAGCTTTCTTT | CASSLVFAARGLNAEAFF
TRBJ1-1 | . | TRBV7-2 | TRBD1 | TGTGCCAGCAGCTTTACTGACACAGGGGGCGCTGAAGCTTTCTTT | CASSFTDTGGAEAFF
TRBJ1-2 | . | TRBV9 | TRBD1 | TGTGCCAGCAGCGCCGCGGACAGGGAAATTTGGAGATATGGCTACACCTTC | CASSAADREIWRYGYTF
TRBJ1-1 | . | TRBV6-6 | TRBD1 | TGTGCCAGCACCGGCCGGGACAGTGCTAACACTGAAGCTTTCTTT | CASTGRDSANTEAFF
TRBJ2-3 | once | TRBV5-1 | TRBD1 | TGCGCCAGCAGCTTTATTCGGGTGGACAGGGTCACAGATACGCAGTATTTT | CASSFIRVDRVTDTQYF
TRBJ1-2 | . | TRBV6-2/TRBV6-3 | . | TGTGCCAGCAGCCCCACCTCCCGGACAGTTTGGGACCTTGGCTACACCTTC | CASSPTSRTVWDLGYTF
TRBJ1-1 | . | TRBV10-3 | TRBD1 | TGTGCCATCAGTCCAATCACAGGGGGGAACACTGAAGCTTTCTTT | CAISPITGGNTEAFF
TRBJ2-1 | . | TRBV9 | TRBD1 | TGTGCCAGCAGCGGCAGGGGGTTAGCACCCATGGTTGGAAATGAGCAGTTCTTC | CASSGRGLAPMVGNEQFF
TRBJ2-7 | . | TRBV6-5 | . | TGTGCCAGCAGTTACTCGGCAGGGGCCTACGAGCAGTACTTC | CASSYSAGAYEQYF
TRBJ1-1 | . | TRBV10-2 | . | TGCGCCAGCAGCGACACACTGAAGGCTTTCTTT | CASSDTLKAFF
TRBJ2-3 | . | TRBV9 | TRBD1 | TGTGCCAGCAGCGTAGGGGACAGCCCCGTCACAGATACGCAGTATTTT | CASSVGDSPVTDTQYF
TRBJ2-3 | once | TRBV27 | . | TGTGCCAGCAGTTCGTCAGCACGACTTAGCACAGATACGCAGTATTTT | CASSSSARLSTDTQYF
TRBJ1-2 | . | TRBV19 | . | TGTGCCAGTAGTTTGGGGGCGCGCAATGGCTACACCTTC | CASSLGARNGYTF
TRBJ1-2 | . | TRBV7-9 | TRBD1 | TGTGCCAGCAGCTTGGGGACAGGGGTTGGCTACACCTTC | CASSLGTGVGYTF
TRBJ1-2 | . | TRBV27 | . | TGTGCCACTTATGATGGCTACACCTTC | CATYDGYTF
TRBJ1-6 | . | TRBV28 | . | TGTGCCAGCACCCCATGGGACAAATCTTATAATTCACCCCTCCACTTT | CASTPWDKSYNSPLHF
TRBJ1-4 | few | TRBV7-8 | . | TGTGCCAGCAGCTTAGGGAGGGTGGAAAAACTGTTTTTT | CASSLGRVEKLFF
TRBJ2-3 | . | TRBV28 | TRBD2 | TGTGCCAGCAGACTTAGCGGGAGCCAGAGCACAGATACGCAGTATTTT | CASRLSGSQSTDTQYF
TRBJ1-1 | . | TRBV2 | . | TGTGCCAGCACCCTGGGGGGGGACACTGAAGCTTTCTTT | CASTLGGDTEAFF
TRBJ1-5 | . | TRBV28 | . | TGTGCCAGCAGTTTCCCCGACGCCCCGGGAAATCAGCCCCAGCATTTT | CASSFPDAPGNQPQHF
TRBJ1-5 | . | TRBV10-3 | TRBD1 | TGTGCCATCAGGGGACAGCTGAATCAGCCCCAGCATTTT | CAIRGQLNQPQHF
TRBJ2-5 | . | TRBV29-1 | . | TGCAGCGTTGAAGGGTGGAGCGAAGAGACCCAGTACTTC | CSVEGWSEETQYF
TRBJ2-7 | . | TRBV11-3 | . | TGTGCCAGCAGCTTAGGGCTGCAGAATGAGCAGTACTTC | CASSLGLQNEQYF
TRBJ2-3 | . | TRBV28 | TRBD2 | TGTGCCAGCAGTTCAAGACTAGCGGGGTTCACAGATACGCAGTATTTT | CASSSRLAGFTDTQYF
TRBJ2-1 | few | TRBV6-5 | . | TGTGCCAGCAGCCGGGACTTCTACAATGAGCAGTTCTTC | CASSRDFYNEQFF
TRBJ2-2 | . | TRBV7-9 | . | TGTGCCAGCAGCTCCCCCGGTGTCACCGGGGAGCTGTTTTTT | CASSSPGVTGELFF